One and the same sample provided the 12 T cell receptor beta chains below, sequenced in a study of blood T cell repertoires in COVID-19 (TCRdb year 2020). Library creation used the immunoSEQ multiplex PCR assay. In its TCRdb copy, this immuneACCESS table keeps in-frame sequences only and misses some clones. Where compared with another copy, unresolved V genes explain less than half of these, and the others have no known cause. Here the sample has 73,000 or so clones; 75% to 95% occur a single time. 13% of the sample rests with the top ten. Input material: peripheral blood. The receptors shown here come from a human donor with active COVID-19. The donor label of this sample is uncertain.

The CDR3 DNA is TGTGCCACCAGTGATCCTGTTTCCTACGAGCAGTACTTC. This sequence encodes CATSDPVSYEQYF. The chain employs TRBV24-1 and TRBJ2-7; D ambiguous. Trimming shortened V by 3 bases and J by 1 base, and 6 bases separated the two germline ends. The CDR3 length is 13 residues. CDR1 KGHDR and CDR2 SFDVKD come from the germline V gene.

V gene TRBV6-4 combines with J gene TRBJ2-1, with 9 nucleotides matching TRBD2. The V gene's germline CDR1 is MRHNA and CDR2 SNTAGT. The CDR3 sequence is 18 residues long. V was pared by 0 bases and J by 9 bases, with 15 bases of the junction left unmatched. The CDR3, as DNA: TGTGCCAGCAGTGACTCCGGACTAGCGAAAGCGTGGCGTCGTGAGCAGTTCTTC. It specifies CASSDSGLAKAWRREQFF.

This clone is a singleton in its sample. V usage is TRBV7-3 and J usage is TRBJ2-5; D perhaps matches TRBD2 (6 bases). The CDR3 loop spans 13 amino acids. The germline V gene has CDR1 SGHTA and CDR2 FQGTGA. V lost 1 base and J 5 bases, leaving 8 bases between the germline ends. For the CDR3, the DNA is TGTGCCAGCAGCTTAATACGGGAGGAGACCCAGTACTTC. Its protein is CASSLIREETQYF.

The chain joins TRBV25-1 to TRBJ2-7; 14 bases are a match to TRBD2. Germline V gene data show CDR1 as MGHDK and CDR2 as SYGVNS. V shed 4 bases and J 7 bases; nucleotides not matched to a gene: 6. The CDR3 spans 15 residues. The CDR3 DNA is TGTGCCAGCAGTGCGCAGGGACTAGCGGGAGTTGAGCAGTACTTC. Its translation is CASSAQGLAGVEQYF.

This chain's CDR3 is CASSYRQGDIQYF. Written as DNA, the CDR3 is TGTGCCAGCAGTTACCGACAGGGCGACATTCAGTACTTC. V and J are TRBV6-5 and TRBJ2-4; TRBD1 aligns across 7 bases. CDR1 is MNHEY and CDR2 is SVGAGI in the germline V gene. This CDR3 comprises 13 residues. V was clipped by 2 bases and J by 8 bases; unmatched bases: 3.

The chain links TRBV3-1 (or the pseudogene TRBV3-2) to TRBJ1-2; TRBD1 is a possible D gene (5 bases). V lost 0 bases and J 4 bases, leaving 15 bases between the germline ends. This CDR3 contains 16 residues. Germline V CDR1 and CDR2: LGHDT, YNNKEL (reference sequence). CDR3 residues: CASSQDQGGSFYGYTF. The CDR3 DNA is TGTGCCAGCAGCCAAGATCAGGGTGGCTCCTTCTATGGCTACACCTTC.

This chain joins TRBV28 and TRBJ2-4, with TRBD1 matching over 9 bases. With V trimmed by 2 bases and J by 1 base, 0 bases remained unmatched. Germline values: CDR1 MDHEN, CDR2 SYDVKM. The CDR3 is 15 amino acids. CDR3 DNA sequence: TGTGCCAGCAGTTTAGGACAGGGGGCCAAAAACATTCAGTACTTC. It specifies CASSLGQGAKNIQYF.

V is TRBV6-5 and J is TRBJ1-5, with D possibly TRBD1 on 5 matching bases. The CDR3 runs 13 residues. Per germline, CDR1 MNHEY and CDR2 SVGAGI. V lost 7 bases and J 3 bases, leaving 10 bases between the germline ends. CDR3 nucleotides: TGTGCCAGCAAGGGGAGGGTCAATCAGCCCCAGCATTTT. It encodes CASKGRVNQPQHF.

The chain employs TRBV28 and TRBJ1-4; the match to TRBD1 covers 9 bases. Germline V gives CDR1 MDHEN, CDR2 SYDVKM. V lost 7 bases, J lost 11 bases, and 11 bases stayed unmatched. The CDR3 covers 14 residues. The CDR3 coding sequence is TGTGCCAGCACCTATACGGGACAGGGTGGGAAACTGTTTTTT. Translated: CASTYTGQGGKLFF. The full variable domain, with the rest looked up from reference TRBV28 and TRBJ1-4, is DVKVTQSSRYLVKRTGEKVFLECVQDMDHENMFWYRQDPGLGLRLIYFSYDVKMKEKGDIPEGYSVSREKKERFSLILESASTNQTSMYLCASTYTGQGGKLFFGSGTQLSVL.

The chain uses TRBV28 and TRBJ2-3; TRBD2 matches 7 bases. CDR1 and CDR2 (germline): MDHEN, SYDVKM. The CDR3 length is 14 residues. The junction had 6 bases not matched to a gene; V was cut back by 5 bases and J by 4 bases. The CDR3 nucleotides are TGTGCCAGCAGTCAGAGACTAGCCGCAGATACGCAGTATTTT. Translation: CASSQRLAADTQYF.

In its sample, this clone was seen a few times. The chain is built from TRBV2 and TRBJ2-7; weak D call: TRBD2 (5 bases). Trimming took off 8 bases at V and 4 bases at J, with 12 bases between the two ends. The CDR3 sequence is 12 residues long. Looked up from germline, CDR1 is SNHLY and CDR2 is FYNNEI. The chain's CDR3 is CASRYSGYEQYF. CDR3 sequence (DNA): TGTGCCAGCCGATACAGCGGATACGAGCAGTACTTC.

CDR3 sequence: CASSLSLAGGPRTDTQYF. The CDR3 coding sequence is TGTGCCAGCAGTTTGTCACTAGCGGGAGGGCCGCGCACAGATACGCAGTATTTT. The rearrangement joins TRBV28 to TRBJ2-3, with 13 bases aligning to TRBD2. This CDR3 has 18 residues. Germline V CDR1 and CDR2: MDHEN, SYDVKM. With 3 bases clipped from V and 1 base from J, the junction kept 7 bases outside the gene matches.